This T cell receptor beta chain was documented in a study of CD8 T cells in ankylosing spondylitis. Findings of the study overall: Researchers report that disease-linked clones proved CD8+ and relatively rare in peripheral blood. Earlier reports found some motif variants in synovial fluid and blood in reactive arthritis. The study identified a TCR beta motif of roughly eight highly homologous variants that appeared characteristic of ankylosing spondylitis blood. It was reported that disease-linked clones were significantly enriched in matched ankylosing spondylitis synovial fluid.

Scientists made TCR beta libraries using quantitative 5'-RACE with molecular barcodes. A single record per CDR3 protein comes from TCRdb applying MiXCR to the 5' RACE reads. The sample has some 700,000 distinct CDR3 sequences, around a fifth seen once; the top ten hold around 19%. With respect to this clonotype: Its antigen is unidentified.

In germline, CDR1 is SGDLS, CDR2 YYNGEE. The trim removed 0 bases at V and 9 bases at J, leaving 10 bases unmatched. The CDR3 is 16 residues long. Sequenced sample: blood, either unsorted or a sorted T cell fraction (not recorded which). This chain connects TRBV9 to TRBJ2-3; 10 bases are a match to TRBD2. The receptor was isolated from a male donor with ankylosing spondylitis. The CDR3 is CASSVGLAGVSGTQYF. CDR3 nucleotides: TGTGCCAGCAGCGTAGGCCTAGCGGGAGTTTCAGGAACGCAGTATTTT.